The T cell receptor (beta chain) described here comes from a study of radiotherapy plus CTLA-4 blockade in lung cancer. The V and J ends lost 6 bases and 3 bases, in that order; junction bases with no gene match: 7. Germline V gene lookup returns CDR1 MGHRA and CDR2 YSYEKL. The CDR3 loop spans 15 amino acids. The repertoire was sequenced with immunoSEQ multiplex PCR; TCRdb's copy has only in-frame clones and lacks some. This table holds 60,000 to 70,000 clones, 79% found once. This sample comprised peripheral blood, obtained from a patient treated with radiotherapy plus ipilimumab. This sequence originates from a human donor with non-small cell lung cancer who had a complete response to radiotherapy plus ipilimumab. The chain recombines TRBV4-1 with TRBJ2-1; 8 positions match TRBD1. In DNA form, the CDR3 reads TGCGCCAGCAGTCATCGGACAGGGATCTACAATGAGCAGTTCTTC. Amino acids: CASSHRTGIYNEQFF.